One TCR beta chain is described in this entry. Generated by immunoSEQ multiplex PCR, the TCRdb table keeps only in-frame clones and is missing some. This sample yields nearly 250,000 clones, of which around 86% are seen a single time; around 1.5% belongs to the top ten. The germline V gene encodes CDR1 WNHNN and CDR2 SYGVQD (reference sequence). V shed 6 bases, J shed 2 bases, and the junction held 12 bases outside the gene matches. The CDR3 has 18 amino acids. The sample is drawn from a study of blood T cell repertoires in COVID-19. Across the whole study: The cDNA or gDNA used as material had been derived from T cells, B-cell-depleted T cells, or PBMCs.

This receptor was obtained from an older woman who had recovered from COVID-19. The genes are TRBV10-1 and TRBJ2-3, with TRBD2 identical over 12 bases. Sequenced sample: peripheral blood. The DNA for the CDR3 is TGCGCCAGCAGCCCCGGACTAGCGGGACCTTCGACCACAGATACGCAGTATTTT. Amino acid sequence: CASSPGLAGPSTTDTQYF.